The T cell receptor (beta chain) under discussion was sequenced for a study of CD8 T cells in Susac syndrome. As concerns this clonotype: Its cognate antigen is unknown.

Study results and caveats: The authors acknowledged that their TCR sequencing and HLA analysis involved a relatively small number of individuals.

V lost 5 bases to trimming and J lost 2 bases, with 16 bases between them. Germline V gene sequence: CDR1 MNHEY, CDR2 SMNVEV (reference sequence). The CDR3 has 15 amino acids. Sequencing of TCR beta was performed on blood CD8+ and CD4+ T cells. RNA was extracted with the RNeasy kit, and a quantity of roughly 0.5 to 1 ug was reverse transcribed using random hexamers. TCRdb independently ran MiXCR on the immunoSEQ multiplex PCR reads; one entry per CDR3 protein. The sample contains hundreds of thousands of distinct CDR3 sequences, over 85% of which appear only once. The source is a human donor with multiple sclerosis. The chain couples TRBV27 to TRBJ2-7; no clear D. The material sequenced was CD4+ T cells from PBMCs. Here the CDR3 reads CASSTAGTDPYEQYF. The DNA of the CDR3 is TGTGCCAGCAGTACCGCAGGAACCGATCCCTACGAGCAGTACTTC.